This T cell receptor beta chain is from a study of technical replicates of blood from a few donors. V was shortened by 6 bases and J by 0 bases, with 12 bases between the two germline ends. Germline V gives CDR1 MNHEY, CDR2 SVGAGI. This CDR3 region has 15 residues. This table comes from immunoSEQ multiplex PCR, and its TCRdb copy is limited to in-frame clones, with some not included. The table shows approximately 13,000 clones, with around four fifths occurring only once. The V gene is TRBV6-5, the J gene TRBJ1-5; D unclear. Input material: PBMCs. The sequence was obtained from a human donor in good health. The DNA of the CDR3 is TGTGCCAGCAGAGGTGGAGCTTATAGCAATCAGCCCCAGCATTTT. This codes for CASRGGAYSNQPQHF.